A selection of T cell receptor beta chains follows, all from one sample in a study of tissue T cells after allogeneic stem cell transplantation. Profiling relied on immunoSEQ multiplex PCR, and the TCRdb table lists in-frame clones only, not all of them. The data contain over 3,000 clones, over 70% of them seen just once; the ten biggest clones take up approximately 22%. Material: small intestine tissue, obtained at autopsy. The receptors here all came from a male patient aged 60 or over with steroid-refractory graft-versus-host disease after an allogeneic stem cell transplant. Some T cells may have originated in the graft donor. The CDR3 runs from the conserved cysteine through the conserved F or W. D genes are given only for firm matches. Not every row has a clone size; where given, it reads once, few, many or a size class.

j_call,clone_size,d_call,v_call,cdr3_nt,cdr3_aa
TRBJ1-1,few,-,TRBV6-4,TGTGCCAGCAGCCTGACAGGGAACACTGAAGCTTTCTTT,CASSLTGNTEAFF
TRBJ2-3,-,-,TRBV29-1,TGCAGCGCCCGTCCCCCGGAGAGCACAGATACGCAGTATTTT,CSARPPESTDTQYF
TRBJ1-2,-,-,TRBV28,TGTGCCAGCAGTTTGGCACAGGTTGACTATGGCTACACCTTC,CASSLAQVDYGYTF
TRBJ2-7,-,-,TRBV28,TGTGCCAGCAGTTTATGGGACTTAGGGAATTTCCACGAGCAGTACTTC,CASSLWDLGNFHEQYF
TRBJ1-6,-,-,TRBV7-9,TGTGCCAGCAGCTCCTCGTCGATTGGGCCAAATTCACCCCTCCACTTT,CASSSSSIGPNSPLHF
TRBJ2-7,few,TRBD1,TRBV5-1,TGCGCCAGCAGCTTGACAGGGGCCTACGAGCAGTACTTC,CASSLTGAYEQYF
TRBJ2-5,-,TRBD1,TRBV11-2,TGTGCCAGCAGCTTAGACAGGGGGCAAGAGACCCAGTACTTC,CASSLDRGQETQYF
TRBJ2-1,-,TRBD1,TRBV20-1,TGCAGTGCCTCAGGGGGTGAGCAGTTCTTC,CSASGGEQFF
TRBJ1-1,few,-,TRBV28,TGTGCCAGCAGCGAACAGGGAAAGCAAAGTGAAGCTTTCTTT,CASSEQGKQSEAFF
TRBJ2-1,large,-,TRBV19,TGTGCCAGTAGTCCTACGGCAGGGGTTAGGAACAATGAGCAGTTCTTC,CASSPTAGVRNNEQFF
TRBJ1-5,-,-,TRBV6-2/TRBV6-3,TGTGCCAGCAGTTACCAAGACGGACTCTATAGCAATCAGCCCCAGCATTTT,CASSYQDGLYSNQPQHF
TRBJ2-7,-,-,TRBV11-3,TGTGCCAGCAGCGGGGGGGACAGCATCGTGTACTTC,CASSGGDSIVYF
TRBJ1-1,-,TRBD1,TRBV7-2,TGTGCCAGCAGCCTGGGTCTGACAGGGGGCGGGACTGAAGCTTTCTTT,CASSLGLTGGGTEAFF
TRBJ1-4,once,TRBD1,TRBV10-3,TGTGCCATCAGTGAGGGGACAGGGACTAATGAAAAACTGTTTTTT,CAISEGTGTNEKLFF
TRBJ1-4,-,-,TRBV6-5,TGTGCCAGCAGTTACAGGAGGGCTGAAAAACTGTTTTTT,CASSYRRAEKLFF
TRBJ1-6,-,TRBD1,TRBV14,TGTGCCAGCAGCCAGAGGGACAGGGGGAATTCACCCCTCCACTTT,CASSQRDRGNSPLHF
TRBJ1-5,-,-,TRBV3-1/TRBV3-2,TGTGCCAGCAGCTCCCAGGAAAGAAACTACAATCAGCCCCAGCATTTT,CASSSQERNYNQPQHF
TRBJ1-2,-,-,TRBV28,TGTGCCAGCAGTTTCCTGCACTATGGCTACACCTTC,CASSFLHYGYTF
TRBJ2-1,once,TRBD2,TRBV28,TGTGCCAGCAGTTTTTTAAGCGGGGGGTCCGGATACAATGAGCAGTTCTTC,CASSFLSGGSGYNEQFF
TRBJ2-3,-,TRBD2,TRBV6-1,TGTGCCAGCAGTGAATGGCGAGCGGGGGATACAGATACGCAGTATTTT,CASSEWRAGDTDTQYF
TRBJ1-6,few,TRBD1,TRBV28,TGTGCCAGCGCAACAGGGGGGGCGGGGAATTCACCCCTCCACTTT,CASATGGAGNSPLHF
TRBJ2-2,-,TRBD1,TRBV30,TGTGCCTGGACAGGGGGCAGAACCGGGGAGCTGTTTTTT,CAWTGGRTGELFF